The T cell receptor (beta chain) under discussion was sequenced for a study of cytomegalovirus exposure and HLA in healthy donors. Study-wide context: Clustering assigned about 76% of the roughly 370 genotyped donors to the Caucasian-associated ancestry cluster.

Details on this clone: What it recognizes is unknown.

Regarding the study as a whole: Upon later analysis, TCR association rates were observed to vary by HLA locus, being highest for DRB1 and lowest for HLA-C. Productive rates of about 90% or about 30% were seen for most TCR beta V segments in an earlier analysis. Sequencing artifact likely explains a cluster of highly shared sequence variants.

In the PCR, 60 Vbeta and 13 Jbeta primers were used. The protocol was immunoSEQ multiplex PCR, while the TCRdb copy is restricted to in-frame clones and leaves out a portion. Among roughly 150,000 clones, around 80% were seen once, and the ten largest hold approximately 10%. This TCR was sampled from a man younger than 30 in good health and CMV-seropositive. Sequencing used PBMCs.

The CDR3 sequence: CASSDSSLHEQFF. CDR3 sequence (DNA): TGTGCCAGCAGTGATTCCAGTTTACATGAGCAGTTCTTC. This chain links TRBV6-1 with TRBJ2-1; D remains ambiguous. Germline CDR1 reads MNHNS; CDR2 reads SASEGT. Trimming pared 3 bases from V and 8 bases from J, leaving 11 bases between. The CDR3 loop spans 13 amino acids.